This T cell receptor (beta chain) came from a study of blood T cell repertoires in COVID-19. Study at large: Sites in the United States, Italy and Spain provided acute and convalescent COVID-19 samples.

Trimming removed 5 bases at V and 9 bases at J, with 17 bases between. This CDR3 has 14 amino acids. The germline gives CDR1 SGHTA, CDR2 FQGNSA. Original handling: How many nucleated cells were present was estimated from reference gene primer amplification. Sequenced by immunoSEQ multiplex PCR; TCRdb stores in-frame clones only, minus some. V, J and clone size derive from that table, while D and trimming were established from the DNA sequence. The data show roughly 200,000 clones, with 70% to 90% seen just once and around 9.6% held by the top ten. Sequencing was performed on peripheral blood. This clonotype was sampled from a woman aged 45-65 years with COVID-19, enrolled during active disease. This rearrangement joins TRBV7-2 to TRBJ2-1, with TRBD2 as a possible D gene (7 bases). DNA of the CDR3: TGTGCCAGCAGCGCCCGTACAGGGAGGGGTGAGCAGTTCTTC. Translation: CASSARTGRGEQFF.